One and the same sample provided the 21 T cell receptor beta chains below, sequenced in a study of OX40 agonist ivuxolimab in advanced cancers. The protocol was immunoSEQ multiplex PCR, while the TCRdb copy is restricted to in-frame clones and leaves out a portion. The top ten hold 0.65% to 0.8% of the sample, which has tens of thousands of clones, approximately 91% seen once. The source was CD4+ or CD8+ T cells sorted from blood, collected in a trial of the OX40 agonist ivuxolimab. The receptors stem from an adult with an advanced solid tumor such as melanoma, head and neck, liver or kidney cancer.

This chain connects TRBV5-1 to TRBJ1-6; no clear D gene. CDR3 length equals 13 residues. Germline V gene lookup returns CDR1 SGHRS and CDR2 YFSETQ. V gave up 4 bases and J gave up 7 bases, with 9 bases separating them. The CDR3 DNA follows: TGCGCCAGCAGCGGGCCAGCCAATTCACCCCTCCACTTT. It yields the protein CASSGPANSPLHF.

The gene calls are TRBV25-1 and TRBJ2-2; D might be TRBD1 (6 bases). Between the trimmed V and J ends, which lost 5 bases and 6 bases, there was a span of 13 bases. CDR1 is MGHDK, CDR2 SYGVNS, per germline. The CDR3 extends over 14 amino acids. CDR3 loop: CASSFDRWSGELFF. CDR3 DNA sequence: TGTGCCAGCAGTTTCGACAGGTGGTCCGGGGAGCTGTTTTTT.

This chain links TRBV7-3 with TRBJ2-5, with TRBD1 identical over 12 bases. The germline V gene encodes CDR1 SGHTA and CDR2 FQGTGA. The junction had 7 bases not matched to a gene; V was cut back by 5 bases and J by 3 bases. This CDR3 is built from 16 residues. The CDR3 DNA follows: TGTGCCAGCAGCCGGGGGACAGGGGGCTTGGAAGAGACCCAGTACTTC. Translating it yields CASSRGTGGLEETQYF.

The V and J genes are TRBV6-5 and TRBJ1-2; D uncertain. V was cut by 2 bases and J by 8 bases, with 18 bases left in between. The CDR3 covers 15 residues. The germline V gene encodes CDR1 MNHEY and CDR2 SVGAGI. This CDR3 is CASSYGEMGMGGYTF. The CDR3 DNA follows: TGTGCCAGCAGTTACGGAGAAATGGGAATGGGGGGCTACACCTTC.

This clone showed up just a few times. CDR3 nucleotide sequence: TGTGCCAGTAGCGGACCGTATTCACCCCTCCACTTT. This codes for CASSGPYSPLHF. V usage is TRBV19 and J usage is TRBJ1-6; no firm D call. This CDR3 has 12 residues. Trimming left V 6 bases short and J 8 bases short, with 8 bases between. The germline gives CDR1 LNHDA, CDR2 SQIVND (reference sequence).

This clone was seen only a few times. The chain is built from TRBV19 and TRBJ1-2; D is perhaps TRBD1 (6 bases). V was trimmed by 4 bases and J by 2 bases, leaving 26 bases between them. This CDR3 is 19 amino acids long. Germline V gene lookup returns CDR1 LNHDA and CDR2 SQIVND (reference sequence). CDR3 nucleotide sequence: TGTGCCAGTAGTAACCCCGGCTGGGGGGGCCGGGAGGAGAACTATGGCTACACCTTC. This translates into CASSNPGWGGREENYGYTF.

The chain has TRBV27 and TRBJ1-6; D is uncertain. The CDR3 consists of 12 residues. Trimming removed 0 bases at V and 8 bases at J, with 2 bases between. Germline V gives CDR1 MNHEY, CDR2 SMNVEV (reference sequence). The CDR3 sequence: CASSLSYSPLHF. CDR3 bases: TGTGCCAGCAGTTTATCTTATTCACCCCTCCACTTT.

The V call is TRBV4-1, the J call TRBJ2-1; no clear D gene. Germline lookup yields CDR1 MGHRA and CDR2 YSYEKL. V was clipped by 1 base and J by 3 bases, with 13 bases between them. CDR3 size: 16 residues. CDR3 nucleotide sequence: TGCGCCAGCAGCCAAGTCGACTTACTCGTCTACAATGAGCAGTTCTTC. Its translation: CASSQVDLLVYNEQFF.

The chain joins TRBV6-5 to TRBJ1-6, with D hard to call. The germline V and J ends were trimmed by 2 bases and 4 bases, with 3 bases remaining between them. This CDR3 region has 13 residues. The germline gives CDR1 MNHEY, CDR2 SVGAGI. The CDR3 loop reads CASSYGYNSPLHF. The CDR3, as DNA: TGTGCCAGCAGTTACGGGTATAATTCACCCCTCCACTTT.

The rearrangement links TRBV10-3 to TRBJ2-5; 7 positions agree with TRBD2. J gave up 5 bases and V 4 bases, and 1 base lay outside the gene matches. CDR1 and CDR2 (germline): ENHRY, SYGVKD. The CDR3 runs 12 residues. Here the CDR3 reads CAISAGGETQYF. For the CDR3, the DNA is TGTGCCATCAGTGCCGGGGGGGAGACCCAGTACTTC.

The chain employs TRBV7-2 and TRBJ1-1; possibly TRBD1 for D (6 bases). CDR1 is SGHTA, CDR2 FQGNSA, per germline. The CDR3 loop spans 13 amino acids. V lost 8 bases and J 0 bases, leaving 10 bases between the germline ends. CDR3 residues: CASGGQLNTEAFF. The CDR3 DNA follows: TGTGCCAGCGGAGGACAGCTGAACACTGAAGCTTTCTTT. The full variable domain, completed using reference TRBV7-2 and TRBJ1-1, is GAGVSQSPSNKVTEKGKDVELRCDPISGHTALYWYRQSLGQGLEFLIYFQGNSAPDKSGLPSDRFSAERTGGSVSTLTIQRTQQEDSAVYLCASGGQLNTEAFFGQGTRLTVV.

J is TRBJ1-5 and V is TRBV19; 7 bases are shared with TRBD1. V lost 3 bases and J lost 5; bases outside the gene matches: 7. The CDR3 runs 15 residues. Germline V gene lookup returns CDR1 LNHDA and CDR2 SQIVND (reference sequence). DNA of the CDR3: TGTGCCAGTAGTATTATGGGGACAGCCGATCAGCCCCAGCATTTT. Its translation: CASSIMGTADQPQHF.

The gene calls are TRBV6-1 and TRBJ2-1; D call uncertain. The CDR3 extends over 12 amino acids. Trimming removed 4 bases at V and 9 bases at J, with 10 bases between. Per the germline V gene, CDR1 is MNHNS and CDR2 is SASEGT. This CDR3 is CASSVFGSEQFF. CDR3 DNA sequence: TGTGCCAGCAGTGTTTTCGGCAGTGAGCAGTTCTTC.

This chain uses TRBV30 with TRBJ2-2; no clear D. Germline CDR1 and CDR2: GTSNPN and SVGIG (reference sequence). V was clipped by 3 bases and J by 4 bases, with 9 bases between them. CDR3 size: 13 residues. CDR3 bases: TGTGCCTGGAGAGAGCAGGCCACCGGGGAGCTGTTTTTT. It yields the protein CAWREQATGELFF.

The chain couples TRBV12-1 to TRBJ2-7; TRBD1 reflects the table's D call only, with no check against the DNA. TRBV12-1 is assigned pseudogene status. The CDR3 length is 13 residues. CDR3 residues: CASSATGGVEQYF. The CDR3 DNA reads as TGTGCCAGCAGCGCAACAGGGGGCGTCGAGCAGTACTTC.

J is TRBJ2-4 and V is TRBV6-6; no reliable D call. The V gene lost 0 bases and the J gene lost 6 bases, with 9 bases spanning the gap. Germline values: CDR1 MNHNY, CDR2 SVGAGI (reference sequence). The CDR3 length is 14 residues. CDR3 region: CASSYSRAPNIQYF. CDR3 bases: TGTGCCAGCAGTTACTCGAGAGCGCCAAACATTCAGTACTTC.

The chain employs TRBV7-3 and TRBJ2-1; a weak D match, TRBD2 (5 bases). Trimming stripped 4 bases from V and 10 bases from J, with 14 bases between. Looked up from germline, CDR1 is SGHTA and CDR2 is FQGTGA. This CDR3 comprises 13 residues. The CDR3 DNA follows: TGTGCCAGCAGCTCGGACCCCACGGGGGAGCAGTTCTTC. Translation: CASSSDPTGEQFF. The entire variable domain, with the rest obtained from reference TRBV7-3 and TRBJ2-1, is as follows: GAGVSQTPSNKVTEKGKYVELRCDPISGHTALYWYRQSLGQGPEFLIYFQGTGAADDSGLPNDRFFAVRPEGSVSTLKIQRTERGDSAVYLCASSSDPTGEQFFGPGTRLTVL.

This clone turned up a few times. The gene calls are TRBV28 and TRBJ1-1, with D unresolved. In germline, CDR1 is MDHEN, CDR2 SYDVKM. Deletions cut 7 bases from V and 1 base from J, with 10 bases between. CDR3 length: 13 amino acids. The CDR3 DNA reads as TGTGCCAGCAAGCGGCTACCGAACACTGAAGCTTTCTTT. Translation gives CASKRLPNTEAFF.

J is TRBJ1-1 and V is TRBV10-2; TRBD1 is a possible D gene (6 bases). The CDR3 length is 14 residues. V lost 8 bases to trimming and J lost 3 bases, with 16 bases between them. Per germline, CDR1 WSHSY and CDR2 SAAADI. CDR3 loop: CASHTGFWDTEAFF. The DNA for the CDR3 is TGCGCCAGCCATACAGGGTTCTGGGACACTGAAGCTTTCTTT.

This chain joins TRBV19 and TRBJ1-4; 8 nucleotides agree with TRBD1. V trimming: 7 bases; J trimming: 8 bases; junction bases outside the gene matches: 6. This CDR3 is 13 amino acids long. Germline CDR1 is LNHDA and CDR2 is SQIVND (reference sequence). The CDR3 DNA reads as TGTGCCAGTACGGACAGGGTGGGGGAAAAACTGTTTTTT. Its translation is CASTDRVGEKLFF.

This chain connects TRBV2 to TRBJ1-5; 7 nucleotides agree with TRBD1. V trimming: 4 bases; J trimming: 7 bases; junction bases outside the gene matches: 7. The V gene's germline CDR1 is SNHLY and CDR2 FYNNEI. The CDR3 covers 14 residues. The CDR3 bases are TGTGCCAGCAGTGGGACAGGCTCCCTGCAGCCCCAGCATTTT. Its protein product is CASSGTGSLQPQHF.